This T cell receptor beta chain was retrieved from a study of blood T cell repertoires in COVID-19. Study context: Material from acute and convalescent COVID-19 was sourced from the United States, Italy and Spain. The analysed material was cDNA or gDNA that came from T cells, B-cell-depleted T cells, or PBMCs.

The J segment lost 2 bases and the V segment lost 6 bases, leaving 4 bases of the junction unmatched. CDR1 is LNHDA, CDR2 SQIVND, per germline (reference sequence). The CDR3 totals 14 residues. Original processing notes: Counts of nucleated cells, estimated from reference gene primer amplification, were obtained. TCRdb's table, derived via immunoSEQ multiplex PCR, lists solely in-frame clones and lacks some. V, J and clone size are taken as reported in that table, and D and trimming were inferred from the DNA itself. Of around 100,000 clones listed, around nine tenths are singletons. The sequence came from a woman of 80 years or more with acute or convalescent COVID-19. The V and J genes are TRBV19 and TRBJ1-2; 9 bases match TRBD1. Sequenced input: peripheral blood. CDR3 protein: CASRGGTGNYGYTF. The CDR3, as DNA: TGTGCCAGTAGGGGTGGGACAGGGAACTATGGCTACACCTTC.